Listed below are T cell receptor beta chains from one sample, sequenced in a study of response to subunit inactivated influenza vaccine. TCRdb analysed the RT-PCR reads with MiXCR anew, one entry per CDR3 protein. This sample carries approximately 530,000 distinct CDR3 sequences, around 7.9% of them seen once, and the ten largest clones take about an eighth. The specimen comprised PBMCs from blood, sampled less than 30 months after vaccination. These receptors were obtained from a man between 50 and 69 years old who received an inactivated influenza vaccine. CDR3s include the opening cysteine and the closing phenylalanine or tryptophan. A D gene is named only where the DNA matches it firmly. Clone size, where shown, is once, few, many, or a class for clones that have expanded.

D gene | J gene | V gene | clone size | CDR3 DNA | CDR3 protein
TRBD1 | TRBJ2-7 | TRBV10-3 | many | TGTGCCATCAGTGACTTAGACAGGGGGAACGAGCAGTACTTC | CAISDLDRGNEQYF
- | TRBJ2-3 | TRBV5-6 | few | TGTGCCAGCAGACTACGTGGGGGGTCAGATACGCAGTATTTT | CASRLRGGSDTQYF
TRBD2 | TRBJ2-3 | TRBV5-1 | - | TGCGCCAGCAGCTTTACGGGAGGGCCAGATACGCAGTATTTT | CASSFTGGPDTQYF
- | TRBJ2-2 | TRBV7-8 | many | TGTGCCAGCAGTCAAACAGGGTCAACCGGGGAGCTGTTTTTT | CASSQTGSTGELFF
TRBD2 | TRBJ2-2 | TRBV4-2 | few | TGTGCCAGCAGCCATTATCCAGGGACTAGCGGGAGCTTATCCGGGGAGCTGTTTTTT | CASSHYPGTSGSLSGELFF
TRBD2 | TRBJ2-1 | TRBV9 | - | TGTGCCAGCGGAAAGACTAGCAGCTCCTACAATGAGCAGTTCTTC | CASGKTSSSYNEQFF
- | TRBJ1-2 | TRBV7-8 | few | TGTGCCAGCAGCAAAACCGGACAGCTCTATGGCTACACCTTC | CASSKTGQLYGYTF
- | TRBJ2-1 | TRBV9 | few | TGTGCCAGCAGTCTAGGAGGGGGCGGGAGCTCCTACAATGAGCAGTTCTTC | CASSLGGGGSSYNEQFF
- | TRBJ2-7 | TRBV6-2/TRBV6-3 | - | TGTGCCAGCAACAACAGGGTCGCCCCAAGGGATTTAACCTACGAGCAGTACTTC | CASNNRVAPRDLTYEQYF
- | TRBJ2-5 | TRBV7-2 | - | TGTGCCAGCAACCTACTAGGGGCATACCAAGAGACCCAGTACTTC | CASNLLGAYQETQYF
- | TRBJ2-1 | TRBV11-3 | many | TGTGCCAGCAGCTTAAACTACAATGAGCAGTTCTTC | CASSLNYNEQFF
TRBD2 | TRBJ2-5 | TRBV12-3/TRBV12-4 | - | TGTGCCAGCGGGACTACAGTGACCCAGTACTTC | CASGTTVTQYF
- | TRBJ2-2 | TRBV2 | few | TGTGCCAGCACCCCCTCTCCCGGGAACAGGAACACCGGGGAGCTGTTTTTT | CASTPSPGNRNTGELFF
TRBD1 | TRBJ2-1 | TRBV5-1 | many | TGCGCCAGCAGCTTCGGCAGGGGGCTATCATCCGAGCAGTTCTTC | CASSFGRGLSSEQFF
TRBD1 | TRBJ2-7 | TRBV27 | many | TGTGCCAGCAGTTTTGGGACAGGGTACGAGCAGTACTTC | CASSFGTGYEQYF
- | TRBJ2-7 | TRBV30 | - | TGTGCCTGGAGTGCCCAGGGATACGAGCAGTACTTC | CAWSAQGYEQYF
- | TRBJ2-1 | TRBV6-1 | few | TGTGCCAGCACCGACCGGAGCGAATACAATGAGCAGTTCTTC | CASTDRSEYNEQFF